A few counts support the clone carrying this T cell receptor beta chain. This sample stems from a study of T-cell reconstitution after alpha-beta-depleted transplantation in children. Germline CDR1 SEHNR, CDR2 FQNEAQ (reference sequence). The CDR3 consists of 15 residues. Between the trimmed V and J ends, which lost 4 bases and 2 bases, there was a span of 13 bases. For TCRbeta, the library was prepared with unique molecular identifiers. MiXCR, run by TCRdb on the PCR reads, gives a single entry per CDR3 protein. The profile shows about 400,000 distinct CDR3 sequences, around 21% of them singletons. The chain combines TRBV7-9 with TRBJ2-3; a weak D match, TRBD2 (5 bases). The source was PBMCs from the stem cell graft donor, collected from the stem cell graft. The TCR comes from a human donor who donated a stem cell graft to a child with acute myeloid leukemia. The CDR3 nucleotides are TGTGCCAGCAGCTCCTGGAACGGGAACACAGATACGCAGTATTTT. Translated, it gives CASSSWNGNTDTQYF. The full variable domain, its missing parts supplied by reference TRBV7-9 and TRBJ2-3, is DTGVSQNPRHKITKRGQNVTFRCDPISEHNRLYWYRQTLGQGPEFLTYFQNEAQLEKSRLLSDRFSAERPKGSFSTLEIQRTEQGDSAMYLCASSSWNGNTDTQYFGPGTRLTVL.